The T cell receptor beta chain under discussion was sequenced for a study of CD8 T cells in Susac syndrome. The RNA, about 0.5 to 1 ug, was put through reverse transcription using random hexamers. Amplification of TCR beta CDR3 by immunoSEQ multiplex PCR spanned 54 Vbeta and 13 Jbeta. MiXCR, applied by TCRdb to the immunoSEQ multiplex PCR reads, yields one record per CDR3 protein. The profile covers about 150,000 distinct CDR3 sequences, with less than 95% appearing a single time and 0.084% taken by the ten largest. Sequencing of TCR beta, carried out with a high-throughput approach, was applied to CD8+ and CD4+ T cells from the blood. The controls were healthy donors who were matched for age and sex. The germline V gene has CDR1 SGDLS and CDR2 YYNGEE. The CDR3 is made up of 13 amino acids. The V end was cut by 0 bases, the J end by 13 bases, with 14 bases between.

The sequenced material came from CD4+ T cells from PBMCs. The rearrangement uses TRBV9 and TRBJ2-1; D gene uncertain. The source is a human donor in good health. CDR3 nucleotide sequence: TGTGCCAGCAGCGTAGAGGCTCACCTCGAACAGTTCTTC. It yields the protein CASSVEAHLEQFF.